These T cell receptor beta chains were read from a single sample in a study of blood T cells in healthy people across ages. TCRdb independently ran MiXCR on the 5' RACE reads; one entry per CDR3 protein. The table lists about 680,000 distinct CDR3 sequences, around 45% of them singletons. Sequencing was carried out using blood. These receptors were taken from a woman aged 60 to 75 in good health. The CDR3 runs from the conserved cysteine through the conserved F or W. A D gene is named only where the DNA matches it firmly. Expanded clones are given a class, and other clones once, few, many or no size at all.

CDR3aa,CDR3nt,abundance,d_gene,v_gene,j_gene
CSVVGRGRGHYGYTF,TGCAGCGTTGTAGGTCGCGGCAGGGGACACTATGGCTACACCTTC,many,-,TRBV29-1,TRBJ1-2
CAIRRENEQFF,TGTGCCATCCGGCGGGAGAATGAGCAGTTCTTC,-,TRBD2,TRBV10-3,TRBJ2-1
CASSLWTSGATYNEQFF,TGTGCCAGCAGTTTATGGACTAGCGGGGCCACCTACAATGAGCAGTTCTTC,-,TRBD2,TRBV28,TRBJ2-1
CASSRDSPDETQYF,TGTGCCAGCAGCCGTGACAGCCCGGATGAGACCCAGTACTTC,few,-,TRBV5-6,TRBJ2-5
CATSDLSQGKNLQYF,TGTGCCACCAGTGATTTATCCCAGGGGAAAAACCTTCAGTACTTC,-,-,TRBV24-1,TRBJ2-5
CASSGGAATDTQYF,TGTGCCAGCAGCGGGGGGGCCGCCACAGATACGCAGTATTTT,-,TRBD2,TRBV6-2/TRBV6-3,TRBJ2-3
CASSWGTNNNEQFF,TGCGCCAGCAGCTGGGGGACAAACAACAATGAGCAGTTCTTC,once,-,TRBV5-1,TRBJ2-1
CSARAGQGEAQYF,TGCAGTGCTAGAGCCGGACAGGGGGAGGCCCAGTACTTC,few,TRBD1,TRBV20-1,TRBJ2-4
CSASTFRDNQPQHF,TGCAGTGCTAGTACCTTCAGGGACAATCAGCCCCAGCATTTT,-,-,TRBV20-1,TRBJ1-5
CASSYSKLAGGVREQFF,TGTGCCAGCAGTTACTCGAAGCTAGCGGGAGGGGTGAGAGAGCAGTTCTTC,few,TRBD2,TRBV6-5,TRBJ2-1
CASRDTSSGRGNEQFF,TGTGCCAGCAGGGACACTTCTAGCGGGAGAGGGAATGAGCAGTTCTTC,-,TRBD2,TRBV6-2/TRBV6-3,TRBJ2-1
CASRLAGGVVNSYEQYF,TGTGCCAGCAGGCTAGCGGGAGGTGTTGTCAACTCCTACGAGCAGTACTTC,-,TRBD2,TRBV9,TRBJ2-7
CAISGGGGEQFF,TGTGCCATCAGTGGGGGAGGGGGTGAGCAGTTCTTC,-,-,TRBV10-3,TRBJ2-1
CASIPSGGEVYEQYF,TGTGCCAGCATCCCTAGCGGGGGAGAAGTTTACGAGCAGTACTTC,many,TRBD2,TRBV12-3/TRBV12-4,TRBJ2-7
CASSVVGTNNEQFF,TGTGCCAGCAGCGTCGTCGGGACCAACAATGAGCAGTTCTTC,-,-,TRBV9,TRBJ2-1
CSPEPHFGTDTQYF,TGCAGCCCCGAGCCCCACTTTGGCACAGATACGCAGTATTTT,many,-,TRBV29-1,TRBJ2-3
CASRTPYGYTF,TGTGCCAGCAGGACGCCCTATGGCTACACCTTC,-,-,TRBV28,TRBJ1-2
CASSYGQRERYGYTF,TGTGCCAGCAGTTATGGACAGAGAGAACGCTATGGCTACACCTTC,-,-,TRBV28,TRBJ1-2
CASSLRRSPGTDTQYF,TGTGCCAGCAGCTTACGTCGGAGCCCCGGGACAGATACGCAGTATTTT,-,-,TRBV7-2,TRBJ2-3
CATSSWGDNEQFF,TGTGCCACCAGCAGCTGGGGTGACAATGAGCAGTTCTTC,few,-,TRBV15,TRBJ2-1
CASSGGQYNSPLHF,TGTGCCAGCAGTGGAGGACAGTATAATTCACCCCTCCACTTT,-,-,TRBV2,TRBJ1-6
CASSLLRGNSYNEQFF,TGCGCCAGCAGCTTGCTACGCGGGAACTCCTACAATGAGCAGTTCTTC,few,-,TRBV5-1,TRBJ2-1
CASSVTGSEQYF,TGTGCCAGCAGTGTTACAGGGTCCGAGCAGTACTTC,few,-,TRBV12-3/TRBV12-4,TRBJ2-7
CASSHPTNYEQYF,TGTGCCAGCAGCCATCCGACTAACTACGAGCAGTACTTC,-,-,TRBV4-2,TRBJ2-7
CASSWDRDTGELFF,TGTGCCAGCAGCTGGGACAGGGACACCGGGGAGCTGTTTTTT,-,TRBD1,TRBV7-2,TRBJ2-2
CASRGDALGDNEQFF,TGTGCCAGCAGGGGTGACGCGCTCGGGGACAATGAGCAGTTCTTC,-,-,TRBV6-2/TRBV6-3,TRBJ2-1
CPYRDTNPGHTEAFF,TGCCCTTACCGGGACACGAATCCAGGGCACACTGAAGCTTTCTTT,-,-,TRBV12-1,TRBJ1-1
CATSDPRGPTGADTQYF,TGTGCCACCAGTGACCCCAGAGGCCCCACCGGTGCAGATACGCAGTATTTT,-,-,TRBV24-1,TRBJ2-3
CASSFTTAVDEQYF,TGTGCCAGCAGCTTCACAACAGCCGTCGACGAGCAGTACTTC,many,-,TRBV7-9,TRBJ2-7
CSARDQGGYEQYF,TGCAGTGCCCGGGACCAAGGTGGCTACGAGCAGTACTTC,few,-,TRBV20-1,TRBJ2-7
CASSLSGTSYNEQFF,TGTGCCAGCTCACTAAGCGGGACCTCCTACAATGAGCAGTTCTTC,-,TRBD2,TRBV18,TRBJ2-1
CASSHSHHGTQETQYF,TGTGCCAGCAGCCATTCTCATCACGGGACTCAAGAGACCCAGTACTTC,-,-,TRBV3-1,TRBJ2-5
CASSDPGRSSSYEQYF,TGTGCCAGCAGTGACCCGGGCAGGTCAAGCTCCTACGAGCAGTACTTC,few,-,TRBV2,TRBJ2-7
CASSQQFRNEQFF,TGTGCCAGCAGCCAACAGTTTCGAAATGAGCAGTTCTTC,once,-,TRBV14,TRBJ2-1
CASSLRTSSYNEQFF,TGTGCCAGCAGTTTGAGGACTAGCTCCTACAATGAGCAGTTCTTC,-,TRBD2,TRBV12-3/TRBV12-4,TRBJ2-1
CASSQVRGNQPQHF,TGTGCCAGCAGCCAAGTTAGGGGGAATCAGCCCCAGCATTTT,few,-,TRBV4-2,TRBJ1-5
CSARLGPLYEQYF,TGCAGTGCTCGACTAGGACCCCTCTACGAGCAGTACTTC,few,-,TRBV20-1,TRBJ2-7
CAISPPTSGDGELFF,TGTGCCATCAGCCCTCCGACTAGCGGAGACGGGGAGCTGTTTTTT,many,TRBD2,TRBV10-3,TRBJ2-2
CASSPPTSGTKGNEQFF,TGTGCCAGCTCACCACCAACTAGCGGGACCAAAGGAAATGAGCAGTTCTTC,-,TRBD2,TRBV18,TRBJ2-1